Sequencing of this TCR beta chain was carried out in a study of blood T cells in healthy people across ages. Through a sample-barcoded 5' primer and a J-beta primer mix, a second PCR was run for roughly 6 to 11 cycles. Every cDNA molecule carried a tag from a template-switch adaptor bearing 12 random nucleotides. TCRdb called the 5' RACE reads again in MiXCR, with one record for every CDR3 protein. The sample has 700,000 to 850,000 distinct CDR3 sequences, about 55% seen once. Losses at the gene ends were 4 bases for V and 0 bases for J; bases not matched to a gene: 5. The CDR3 covers 15 residues. CDR1 and CDR2 (germline): SGHDT, YYEEEE.

This TCR came from an older man in good health. The rearrangement links TRBV5-6 to TRBJ2-5; 8 nucleotides agree with TRBD1. Sequenced sample: blood. The CDR3 is CASSTQGGHQETQYF. CDR3 in DNA: TGTGCCAGCAGCACACAGGGGGGACACCAAGAGACCCAGTACTTC.